The rows below give T cell receptor beta chains drawn from one sample of a study of T cell responses to AZD1222 COVID-19 vaccine. Sequenced by immunoSEQ multiplex PCR; TCRdb stores in-frame clones only, minus some. This sample has about 190,000 clones, with over 85% found just once. The sample consisted of peripheral blood, taken 28 days after the second dose of the MenACWY control vaccine. The source is an adult who received the MenACWY meningococcal vaccine as a control. CDR3s leave out the opening cysteine and the closing phenylalanine or tryptophan. Fields, in order: V gene, D gene, CDR3 protein. D genes are given only for firm matches.

TRBV30 - AWSPIGMRRDTEAF
TRBV7-2 - ASSLKGPSFSPGYT
TRBV19 - ASSIGTASGNTIY
TRBV3-1/TRBV3-2 TRBD1 ASSQVQGNEQY
TRBV27 - ASQAGQNYGYT
TRBV15 TRBD1 ATSRVISTGGETQY
TRBV19 TRBD2 ASSLLAGGNTDTQY
TRBV6-5 TRBD1 ASTLGTGRAYT
TRBV28 - ASSFSGPLVIQPQH
TRBV6-5 - ASSLIGSKNTEAF
TRBV12-3/TRBV12-4 - ASSRTSDYGYT
TRBV11-3 - ASSLGAPNTEAF
TRBV7-9 TRBD2 ASSMSGSSYNEQF
TRBV9 - ASSVGGTDSPLH
TRBV27 - ASGGHPGRNTGELF
TRBV4-2 TRBD2 ASSPNSGRSYEQY
TRBV5-1 - ASSLDSGRGGYT
TRBV11-2 - ASSSPPGPSGEKLF
TRBV7-6 TRBD2 ASSPPGRGSNEQF
TRBV19 TRBD1 ASSARLLQGGAEKLF
TRBV5-1 TRBD2 ASSLASGSGYNEQF
TRBV7-9 - ASRRGERQSYEQY
TRBV4-2 TRBD1 ASSQAGTGGLSGANVLT
TRBV11-2 - ASSLGQAVEKLF
TRBV7-2 TRBD1 ASSPDRVGIQY
TRBV14 TRBD2 ASSQKSNPTSGARNEQF
TRBV10-3 - AITSNNEQF
TRBV28 - ASSLADRLEAF
TRBV10-3 - AISESRGAGGYT
TRBV28 - ALRGGGNTIY
TRBV19 - ASSSVSPRFNSPLH
TRBV6-1 - ASSDTGGYT
TRBV27 TRBD1 ASINRQGRRDTEAF
TRBV7-9 - ASSLGGNHEQY
TRBV7-3 TRBD1 ASSPGQANTEAF
TRBV19 - ASSIGGVGAEAF
TRBV27 TRBD1 ASSSPGQGVTEAF
TRBV10-1 TRBD2 ASSETSGRADDYNEQF
TRBV19 - ASTDSSGPYGYT
TRBV19 - ASSTVVGVTEAF
TRBV11-2 TRBD2 ASSLGGGSYEQY
TRBV7-3 - ASSSFYEQY
TRBV7-2 TRBD1 ASSVDRGRNQPQH
TRBV4-2 - ASSPPGLWGNEQF
TRBV3-1/TRBV3-2 - ASSQAGKESTDTQY
TRBV18 - ASSPRKDLMNTEAF
TRBV1 - TSSQGGRYSYEQY
TRBV28 - AVTGGVERGYT
TRBV10-2 - ASSETGRNTEAF
TRBV7-2 TRBD2 ASSSPTSGRAYEQF
TRBV19 - ASSIAATEAF